This is a list of T cell receptor beta chains from one sample in a study of T cell responses to AZD1222 COVID-19 vaccine. TCRdb keeps only in-frame clones here, not all; method: immunoSEQ multiplex PCR. Of approximately 82,000 clones in the sample, roughly 90% were seen once. Sequenced here: peripheral blood, sampled on day 0 of AZD1222 vaccination. The receptor set was obtained from an adult in good health. CDR3s include the opening cysteine and the closing phenylalanine or tryptophan. Some rows have no size entry. The others give once, few or many, or a class for an expanded clone.

CDR3aa: CAWSVLEGAVLHF; v_gene: TRBV30; j_gene: TRBJ1-6; abundance: .
CDR3aa: CSVRKGSNQPQHF; v_gene: TRBV29-1; j_gene: TRBJ1-5; abundance: .
CDR3aa: CASSPGLVVVETQYF; v_gene: TRBV5-1; j_gene: TRBJ2-5; abundance: .
CDR3aa: CASSQEVIAYGYTF; v_gene: TRBV3-1/TRBV3-2; j_gene: TRBJ1-2; abundance: few
CDR3aa: CASSLDYGYTF; v_gene: TRBV5-6; j_gene: TRBJ1-2; abundance: few
CDR3aa: CASSIPGRLNTEAFF; v_gene: TRBV5-1; j_gene: TRBJ1-1; abundance: .
CDR3aa: CATQIVGELFF; v_gene: TRBV6-5; j_gene: TRBJ2-2; abundance: .
CDR3aa: CASSETWNRDRVDF; v_gene: TRBV2; j_gene: TRBJ2-7; abundance: .
CDR3aa: CATSRDTIGGTYNEQFF; v_gene: TRBV15; j_gene: TRBJ2-1; abundance: few
CDR3aa: CASSLVPFSYEQYF; v_gene: TRBV5-4; j_gene: TRBJ2-7; abundance: .
CDR3aa: CASSRVGGPNEKLFF; v_gene: TRBV4-1; j_gene: TRBJ1-4; abundance: .
CDR3aa: CASRWDNYGYTF; v_gene: TRBV7-9; j_gene: TRBJ1-2; abundance: .
CDR3aa: CASSLRGVAVGNEQFF; v_gene: TRBV7-9; j_gene: TRBJ2-1; abundance: .
CDR3aa: CASSPDSSYEQYF; v_gene: TRBV18; j_gene: TRBJ2-7; abundance: .
CDR3aa: CASSLPGVNQPQHF; v_gene: TRBV7-2; j_gene: TRBJ1-5; abundance: .
CDR3aa: CASSLDRLSNYGYTF; v_gene: TRBV3-1/TRBV3-2; j_gene: TRBJ1-2; abundance: .
CDR3aa: CASSYSGTRGSNQPQHF; v_gene: TRBV6-2/TRBV6-3; j_gene: TRBJ1-5; abundance: .
CDR3aa: CAALGGGLGSYEQYF; v_gene: TRBV6-5; j_gene: TRBJ2-7; abundance: .
CDR3aa: CASSLGSYEQYF; v_gene: TRBV11-2; j_gene: TRBJ2-7; abundance: .
CDR3aa: CASSLEGTGGYTF; v_gene: TRBV5-4; j_gene: TRBJ1-2; abundance: .
CDR3aa: CASSQEVFSGSSNTGELFF; v_gene: TRBV4-3; j_gene: TRBJ2-2; abundance: .
CDR3aa: CASRGLGTGELFF; v_gene: TRBV6-4; j_gene: TRBJ2-2; abundance: .
CDR3aa: CASRPSGAETQYF; v_gene: TRBV28; j_gene: TRBJ2-5; abundance: .
CDR3aa: CASRGGAGSPLHF; v_gene: TRBV6-5; j_gene: TRBJ1-6; abundance: .
CDR3aa: CASSYGTHAYEQYF; v_gene: TRBV7-9; j_gene: TRBJ2-7; abundance: .
CDR3aa: CASSLGGRSYEQYF; v_gene: TRBV7-2; j_gene: TRBJ2-7; abundance: .
CDR3aa: CAWKPGSNNSPLHF; v_gene: TRBV30; j_gene: TRBJ1-6; abundance: .
CDR3aa: CASSHGGYGTDTQYF; v_gene: TRBV14; j_gene: TRBJ2-3; abundance: .
CDR3aa: CASRPTAGELFF; v_gene: TRBV12-3/TRBV12-4; j_gene: TRBJ2-2; abundance: .
CDR3aa: CASSLRGINPYGYTF; v_gene: TRBV28; j_gene: TRBJ1-2; abundance: .
CDR3aa: CASSAGDRGLREKLFF; v_gene: TRBV25-1; j_gene: TRBJ1-4; abundance: .
CDR3aa: CAIRTDRGGNTIYF; v_gene: TRBV10-3; j_gene: TRBJ1-3; abundance: .
CDR3aa: CASSYHNRAYGYTF; v_gene: TRBV6-5; j_gene: TRBJ1-2; abundance: .
CDR3aa: CASSPTGFVREKLFF; v_gene: TRBV7-2; j_gene: TRBJ1-4; abundance: .
CDR3aa: CASSPTGQRTEAFF; v_gene: TRBV18; j_gene: TRBJ1-1; abundance: .
CDR3aa: CASSVKGGNTEAFF; v_gene: TRBV10-1; j_gene: TRBJ1-1; abundance: .
CDR3aa: CASSQTGQGSGNTIYF; v_gene: TRBV5-1; j_gene: TRBJ1-3; abundance: .
CDR3aa: CASSLVRGGGDTQYF; v_gene: TRBV5-1; j_gene: TRBJ2-3; abundance: .
CDR3aa: CATSDTYGTQETQYF; v_gene: TRBV24-1; j_gene: TRBJ2-5; abundance: .
CDR3aa: CASSPGSSFGGQPQHF; v_gene: TRBV9; j_gene: TRBJ1-5; abundance: .
CDR3aa: CASSTDRDTAEKLFF; v_gene: TRBV19; j_gene: TRBJ1-4; abundance: .
CDR3aa: CASSIGVMDSYEQYF; v_gene: TRBV19; j_gene: TRBJ2-7; abundance: .
CDR3aa: CAWSGTRTGTTIYF; v_gene: TRBV30; j_gene: TRBJ1-3; abundance: .
CDR3aa: CASSYVDNYEQYF; v_gene: TRBV6-5; j_gene: TRBJ2-7; abundance: once
CDR3aa: CASREYRATNEKLFF; v_gene: TRBV2; j_gene: TRBJ1-4; abundance: .
CDR3aa: CASRLQGARGELFF; v_gene: TRBV28; j_gene: TRBJ2-2; abundance: .
CDR3aa: CASSPPGLRETQYF; v_gene: TRBV14; j_gene: TRBJ2-5; abundance: .
CDR3aa: CASSTDSANTGELFF; v_gene: TRBV19; j_gene: TRBJ2-2; abundance: .
CDR3aa: CASSQPRGKGGYTF; v_gene: TRBV3-1/TRBV3-2; j_gene: TRBJ1-2; abundance: .
CDR3aa: CASSIRGDYGYTF; v_gene: TRBV19; j_gene: TRBJ1-2; abundance: .
CDR3aa: CASSTRDRGKETQYF; v_gene: TRBV28; j_gene: TRBJ2-5; abundance: .
CDR3aa: CASSADALTEQFF; v_gene: TRBV7-9; j_gene: TRBJ2-1; abundance: .
CDR3aa: CASRLGQAVVTF; v_gene: TRBV7-2; j_gene: TRBJ1-2; abundance: .
CDR3aa: CATSRDRVNQPQHF; v_gene: TRBV15; j_gene: TRBJ1-5; abundance: once
CDR3aa: CASSPSGGTYEQYF; v_gene: TRBV7-3; j_gene: TRBJ2-7; abundance: .
CDR3aa: CASRFPGANEQYF; v_gene: TRBV11-2; j_gene: TRBJ2-7; abundance: .
CDR3aa: CASSLQEEGLGETQYF; v_gene: TRBV28; j_gene: TRBJ2-5; abundance: .
CDR3aa: CASSFSTGAYEQYF; v_gene: TRBV5-1; j_gene: TRBJ2-7; abundance: .
CDR3aa: CASSYNRRGYGYTF; v_gene: TRBV6-5; j_gene: TRBJ1-2; abundance: .
CDR3aa: CASSYSPGQVNSPLHF; v_gene: TRBV6-5; j_gene: TRBJ1-6; abundance: .